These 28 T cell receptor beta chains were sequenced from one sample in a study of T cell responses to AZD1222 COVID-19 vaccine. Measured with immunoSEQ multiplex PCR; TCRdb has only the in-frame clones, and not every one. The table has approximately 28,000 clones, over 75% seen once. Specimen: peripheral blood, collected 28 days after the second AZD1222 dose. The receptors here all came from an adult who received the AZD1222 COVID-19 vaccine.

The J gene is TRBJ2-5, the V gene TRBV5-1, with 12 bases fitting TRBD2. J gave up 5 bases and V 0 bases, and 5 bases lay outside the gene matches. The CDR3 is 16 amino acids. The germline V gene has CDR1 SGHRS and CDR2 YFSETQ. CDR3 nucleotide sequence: TGCGCCAGCAGCTTGGGGACTAGCGGGGCACGGGAGACCCAGTACTTC. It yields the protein CASSLGTSGARETQYF.

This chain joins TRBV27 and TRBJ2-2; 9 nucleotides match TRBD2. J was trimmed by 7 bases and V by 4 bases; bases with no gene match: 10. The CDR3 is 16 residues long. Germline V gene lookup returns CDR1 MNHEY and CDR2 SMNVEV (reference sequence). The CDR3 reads CASSSLTSGRNGELFF. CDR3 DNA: TGTGCCAGCAGTTCCCTTACTAGCGGGCGAAACGGGGAGCTGTTTTTT.

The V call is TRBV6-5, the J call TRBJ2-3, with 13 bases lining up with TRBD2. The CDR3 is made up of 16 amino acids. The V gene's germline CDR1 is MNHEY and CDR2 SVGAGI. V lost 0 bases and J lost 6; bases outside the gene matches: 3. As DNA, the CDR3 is TGTGCCAGCAGTTACTCACTAGCGGGGGGGCTGGATACGCAGTATTTT. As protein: CASSYSLAGGLDTQYF.

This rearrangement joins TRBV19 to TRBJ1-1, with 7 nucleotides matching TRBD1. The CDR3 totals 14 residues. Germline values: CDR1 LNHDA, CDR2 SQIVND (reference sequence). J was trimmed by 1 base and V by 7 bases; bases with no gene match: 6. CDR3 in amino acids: CASKQGPKNTEAFF. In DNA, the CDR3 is TGTGCCAGTAAACAGGGGCCTAAGAACACTGAAGCTTTCTTT.

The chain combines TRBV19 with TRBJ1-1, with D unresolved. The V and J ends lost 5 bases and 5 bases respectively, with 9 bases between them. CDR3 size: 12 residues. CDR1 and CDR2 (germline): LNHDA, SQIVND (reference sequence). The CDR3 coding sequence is TGTGCCAGTAGTCAGAGGGTTACTGAAGCTTTCTTT. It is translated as CASSQRVTEAFF.

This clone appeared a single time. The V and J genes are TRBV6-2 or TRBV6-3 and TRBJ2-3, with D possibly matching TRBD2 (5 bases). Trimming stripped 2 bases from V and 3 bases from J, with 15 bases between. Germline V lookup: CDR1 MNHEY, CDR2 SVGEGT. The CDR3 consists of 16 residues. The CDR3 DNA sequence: TGTGCCAGCAGTTACCTGCCCGCGGGTGTTACAGATACGCAGTATTTT. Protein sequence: CASSYLPAGVTDTQYF.

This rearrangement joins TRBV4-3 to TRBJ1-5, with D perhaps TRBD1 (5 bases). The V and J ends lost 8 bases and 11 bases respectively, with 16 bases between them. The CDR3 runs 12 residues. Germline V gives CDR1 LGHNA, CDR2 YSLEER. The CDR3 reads CASGTGSGTQHF. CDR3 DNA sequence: TGCGCCAGCGGTACAGGATCGGGTACCCAGCATTTT.

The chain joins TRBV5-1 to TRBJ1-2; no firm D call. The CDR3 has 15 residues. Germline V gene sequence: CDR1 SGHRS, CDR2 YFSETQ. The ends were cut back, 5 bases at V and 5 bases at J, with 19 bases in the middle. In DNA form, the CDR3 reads TGCGCCAGCAGGTCGTCCCCGACCGGGCCGTATGGCTACACCTTC. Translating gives CASRSSPTGPYGYTF.

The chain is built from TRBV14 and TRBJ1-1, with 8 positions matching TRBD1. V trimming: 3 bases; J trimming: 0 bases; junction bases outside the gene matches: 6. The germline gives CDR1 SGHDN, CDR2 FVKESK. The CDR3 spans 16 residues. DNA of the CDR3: TGTGCCAGCAGCCACAGGGGGCCTGGGATGAACACTGAAGCTTTCTTT. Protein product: CASSHRGPGMNTEAFF.

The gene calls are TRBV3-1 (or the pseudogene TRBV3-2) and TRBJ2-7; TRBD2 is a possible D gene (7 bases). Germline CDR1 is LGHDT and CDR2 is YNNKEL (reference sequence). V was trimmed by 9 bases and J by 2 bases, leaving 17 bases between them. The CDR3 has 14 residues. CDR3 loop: CASGKGGGTYEQYF. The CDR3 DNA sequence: TGTGCCAGTGGTAAAGGGGGGGGCACCTACGAGCAGTACTTC.

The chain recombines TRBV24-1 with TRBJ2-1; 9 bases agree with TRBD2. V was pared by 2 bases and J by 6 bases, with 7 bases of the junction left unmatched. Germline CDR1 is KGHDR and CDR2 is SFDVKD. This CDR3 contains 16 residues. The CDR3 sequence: CATSDSASGVRNEQFF. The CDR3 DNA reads TGTGCCACCAGTGATTCGGCTAGCGGGGTCCGCAATGAGCAGTTCTTC.

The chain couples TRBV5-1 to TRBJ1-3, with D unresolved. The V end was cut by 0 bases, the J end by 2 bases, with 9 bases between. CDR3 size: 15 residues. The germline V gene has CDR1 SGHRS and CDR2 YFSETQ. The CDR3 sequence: CASSLAGFPGNTIYF. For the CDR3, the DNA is TGCGCCAGCAGCTTGGCTGGGTTCCCTGGAAACACCATATATTTT.

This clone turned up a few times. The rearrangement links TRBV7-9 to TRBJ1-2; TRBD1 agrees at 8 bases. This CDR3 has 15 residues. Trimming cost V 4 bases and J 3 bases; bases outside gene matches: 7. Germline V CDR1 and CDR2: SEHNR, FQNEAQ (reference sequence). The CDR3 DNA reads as TGTGCCAGCAGCTGGACCAGGGGGCGGGACTATGGCTACACCTTC. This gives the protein CASSWTRGRDYGYTF. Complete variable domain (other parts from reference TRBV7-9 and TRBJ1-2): DTGVSQNPRHKITKRGQNVTFRCDPISEHNRLYWYRQTLGQGPEFLTYFQNEAQLEKSRLLSDRFSAERPKGSFSTLEIQRTEQGDSAMYLCASSWTRGRDYGYTFGSGTRLTVV.

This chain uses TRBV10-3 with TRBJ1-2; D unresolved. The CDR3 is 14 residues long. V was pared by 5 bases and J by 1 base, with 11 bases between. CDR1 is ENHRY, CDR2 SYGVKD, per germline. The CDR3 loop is CAISLDGDNYGYTF. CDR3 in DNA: TGTGCCATCAGTTTGGACGGGGATAACTATGGCTACACCTTC.

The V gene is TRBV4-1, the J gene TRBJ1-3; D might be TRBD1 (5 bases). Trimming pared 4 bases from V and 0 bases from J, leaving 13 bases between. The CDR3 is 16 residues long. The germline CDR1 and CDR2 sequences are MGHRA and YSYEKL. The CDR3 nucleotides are TGCGCCAGCAGCCGGGACTCCTACGGCTCTGGAAACACCATATATTTT. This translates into CASSRDSYGSGNTIYF.

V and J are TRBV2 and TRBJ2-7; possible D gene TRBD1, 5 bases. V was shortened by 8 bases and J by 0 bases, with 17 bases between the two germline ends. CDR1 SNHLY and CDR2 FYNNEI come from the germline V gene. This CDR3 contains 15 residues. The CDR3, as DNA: TGTGCCAGCCGCTCAAGGGGCGGTTCCTCCTACGAGCAGTACTTC. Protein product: CASRSRGGSSYEQYF.

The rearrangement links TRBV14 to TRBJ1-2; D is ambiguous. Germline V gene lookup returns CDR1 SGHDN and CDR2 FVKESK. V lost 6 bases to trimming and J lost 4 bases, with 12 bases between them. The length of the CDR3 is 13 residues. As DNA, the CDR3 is TGTGCCAGCAGACCCTCCGGCGGCTATGGCTACACCTTC. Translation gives CASRPSGGYGYTF.

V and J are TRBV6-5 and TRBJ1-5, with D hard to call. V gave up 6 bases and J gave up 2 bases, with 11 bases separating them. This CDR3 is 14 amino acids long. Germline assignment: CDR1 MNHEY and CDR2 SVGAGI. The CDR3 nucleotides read TGTGCCAGCAGGGTTACGCTAGGCAATCAGCCCCAGCATTTT. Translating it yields CASRVTLGNQPQHF.

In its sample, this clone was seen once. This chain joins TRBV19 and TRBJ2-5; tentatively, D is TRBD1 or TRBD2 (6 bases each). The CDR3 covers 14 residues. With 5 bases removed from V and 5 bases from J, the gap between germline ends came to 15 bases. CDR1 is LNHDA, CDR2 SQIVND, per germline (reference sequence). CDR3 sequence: CASSLGGAGETQYF. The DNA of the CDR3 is TGTGCCAGTAGTTTGGGGGGCGCGGGGGAGACCCAGTACTTC.

CDR3 DNA: TGCAGTGCTAGTAGGGACAGCAATAGCAATCAGCCCCAGCATTTT. It specifies CSASRDSNSNQPQHF. This chain links TRBV20-1 with TRBJ1-5; 7 positions match TRBD1. The CDR3 extends over 15 amino acids. With 3 bases clipped from V and 0 bases from J, the junction kept 5 bases outside the gene matches. CDR1 and CDR2 (germline): DFQATT, SNEGSKA (reference sequence).

The CDR3 is CSVVEGIGQFF. CDR3 nucleotide sequence: TGCAGCGTTGTAGAGGGGATTGGGCAGTTCTTC. The chain employs TRBV29-1 and TRBJ2-1, with D perhaps matching TRBD1 or TRBD2 (5 bases each). V dropped 4 bases and J dropped 12 bases, with 13 bases sitting between them. Germline CDR1 and CDR2: SQVTM and ANQGSEA. This CDR3 has 11 residues.

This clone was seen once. CDR3 sequence reads: CASRARTGSSYEQYF. The CDR3 DNA follows: TGTGCCAGCAGGGCCCGGACAGGATCATCCTACGAGCAGTACTTC. The chain couples TRBV27 to TRBJ2-7; 7 bases map to TRBD1. From germline, CDR1 is MNHEY and CDR2 SMNVEV (reference sequence). There are 15 residues in the CDR3. V was clipped by 6 bases and J by 1 base; unmatched bases: 9.

CDR3: CASSSGLGADTQYF. The CDR3 nucleotides read TGTGCCAGCAGCTCGGGACTAGGGGCAGATACGCAGTATTTT. J is TRBJ2-3 and V is TRBV7-9, with 8 bases that match TRBD2. The CDR3 totals 14 residues. CDR1 and CDR2 (germline): SEHNR, FQNEAQ (reference sequence). V lost 4 bases to trimming and J lost 4 bases; unmatched junction nucleotides: 4.

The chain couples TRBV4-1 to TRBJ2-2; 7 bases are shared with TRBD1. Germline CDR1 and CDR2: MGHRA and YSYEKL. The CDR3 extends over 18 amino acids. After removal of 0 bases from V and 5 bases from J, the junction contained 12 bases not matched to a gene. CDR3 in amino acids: CASSQDPTGTATTGELFF. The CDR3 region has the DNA TGCGCCAGCAGCCAAGATCCCACCGGGACAGCTACTACCGGGGAGCTGTTTTTT.

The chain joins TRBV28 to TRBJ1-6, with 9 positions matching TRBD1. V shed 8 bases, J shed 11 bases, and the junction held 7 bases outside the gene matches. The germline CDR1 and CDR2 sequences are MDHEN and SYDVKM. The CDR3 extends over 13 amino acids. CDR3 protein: CASGTGFNPPLHF. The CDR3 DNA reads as TGTGCCAGCGGGACAGGGTTTAACCCACCCCTCCACTTT.

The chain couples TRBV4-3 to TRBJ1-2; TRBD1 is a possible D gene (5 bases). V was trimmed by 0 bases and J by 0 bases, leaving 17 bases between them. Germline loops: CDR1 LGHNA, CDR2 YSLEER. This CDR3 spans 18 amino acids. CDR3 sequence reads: CASSQDFRAEPPNYGYTF. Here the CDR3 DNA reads TGCGCCAGCAGCCAAGATTTCAGGGCCGAACCTCCTAACTATGGCTACACCTTC.

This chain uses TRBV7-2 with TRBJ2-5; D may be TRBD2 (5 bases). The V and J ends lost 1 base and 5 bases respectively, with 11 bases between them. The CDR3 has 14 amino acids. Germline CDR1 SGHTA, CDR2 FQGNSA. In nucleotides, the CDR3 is TGTGCCAGCAGCTTAGGAGGGAATGTGGAGACCCAGTACTTC. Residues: CASSLGGNVETQYF.

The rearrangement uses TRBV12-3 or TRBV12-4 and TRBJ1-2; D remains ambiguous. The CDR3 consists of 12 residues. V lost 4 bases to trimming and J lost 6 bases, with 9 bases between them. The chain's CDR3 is CASSSLGDGYTF. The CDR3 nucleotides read TGTGCCAGCAGTTCCCTCGGGGATGGCTACACCTTC.